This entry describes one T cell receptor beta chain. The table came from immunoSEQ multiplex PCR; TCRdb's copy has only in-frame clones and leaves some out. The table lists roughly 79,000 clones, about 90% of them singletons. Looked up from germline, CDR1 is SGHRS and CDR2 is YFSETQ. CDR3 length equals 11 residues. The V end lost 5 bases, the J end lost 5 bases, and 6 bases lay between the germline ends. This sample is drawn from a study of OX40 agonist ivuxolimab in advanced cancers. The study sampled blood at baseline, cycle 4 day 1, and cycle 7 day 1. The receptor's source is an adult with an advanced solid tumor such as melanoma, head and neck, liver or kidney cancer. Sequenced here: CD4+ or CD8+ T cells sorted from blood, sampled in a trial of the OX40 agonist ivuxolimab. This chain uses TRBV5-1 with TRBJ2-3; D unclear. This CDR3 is CASSLIDTQYF. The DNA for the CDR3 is TGCGCCAGCAGTCTTATAGATACGCAGTATTTT.